This TCR beta chain was recovered during a study of cytomegalovirus exposure and HLA in healthy donors. Study context: Falling in the Caucasian-associated ancestry cluster were 80% to 90% of around 370 genotyped donors.

In its sample, this clone was seen a few times. The antigen is undetermined. Notes on the study in general: TCR beta sequences reportedly predicted the HLA-A and HLA-B alleles of most subjects accurately.

The germline gives CDR1 MNHNS, CDR2 SASEGT. This CDR3 has 18 residues. The V segment lost 3 bases and the J segment 2 bases; nucleotides outside the gene matches: 8. Primers: 60 Vbeta forward and 13 Jbeta reverse. TCRdb's table, derived via immunoSEQ multiplex PCR, lists solely in-frame clones and lacks some. Of roughly 120,000 clones listed, about 81% are singletons. This receptor was taken from a man aged 40-49 years in good health and CMV-seronegative. The chain employs TRBV6-1 and TRBJ2-3; 13 nucleotides align to TRBD2. Sequenced input: PBMCs. The chain's CDR3 is CASSDPRTSGGVTDTQYF. CDR3 nucleotides: TGTGCCAGCAGTGACCCGAGGACTAGCGGGGGAGTCACAGATACGCAGTATTTT.